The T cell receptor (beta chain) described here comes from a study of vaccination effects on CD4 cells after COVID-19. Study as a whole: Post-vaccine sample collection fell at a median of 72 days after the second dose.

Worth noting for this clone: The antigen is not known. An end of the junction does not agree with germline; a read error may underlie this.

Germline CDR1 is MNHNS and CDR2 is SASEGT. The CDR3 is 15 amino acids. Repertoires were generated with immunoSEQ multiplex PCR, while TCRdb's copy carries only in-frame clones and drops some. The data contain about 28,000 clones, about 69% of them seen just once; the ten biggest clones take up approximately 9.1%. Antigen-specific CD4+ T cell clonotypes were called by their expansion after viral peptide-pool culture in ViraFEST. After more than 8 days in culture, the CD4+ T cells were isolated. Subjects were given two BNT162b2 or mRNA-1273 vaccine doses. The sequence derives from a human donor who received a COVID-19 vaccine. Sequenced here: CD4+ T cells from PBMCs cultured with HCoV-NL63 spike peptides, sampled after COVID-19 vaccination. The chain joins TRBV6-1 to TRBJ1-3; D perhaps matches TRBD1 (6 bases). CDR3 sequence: CASGQPRASGSTIYF. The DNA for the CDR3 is TGTGCCAGCGGACAGCCCAGGGCCTCTGGAAGCACCATATATTTT.